The following is a T cell receptor beta chain sequence with its context. This clone occurred once. Its antigen remains undetermined. Base qualities are not provided; no much larger clone lies one nucleotide away. To sequence the TCRbeta CDR3 region, genomic DNA was isolated from the sorted cells. TCRbeta CDR3 regions were sequenced using the immunoSEQ Assay. TCRdb retrieved this table from immuneACCESS and kept in-frame rearrangements only. Not all clones are present; in checked studies, unresolved V genes account for under half, and no reason is known for the remainder. The sample contains more than 75,000 clones, more than 85% of them found a single time. The top ten clones comprise 0.85% to 1% of the sample. The entry originates in a study of OX40 agonist ivuxolimab in advanced cancers. Regarding the research as a whole: The costimulatory receptor OX40 (CD134) was targeted by ivuxolimab, a fully human IgG2 agonistic monoclonal antibody. Partial responses were achieved by three dose-escalation patients, of whom one had hepatocellular carcinoma and two had cutaneous melanoma. Of the roughly 50 dose-escalation patients, hepatocellular carcinoma was present in around 20, melanoma in around 15, renal cell carcinoma in 9 and head and neck cancer in 9. The purpose of peripheral TCRbeta sequencing was to test whether ivuxolimab changed TCR sequence diversity and led to clonal T-cell expansion. In the dose-escalation cohort, 70% to 90% of patients were male, and the mean age was approximately 60 years with a range of about 20 to 80. The paper covers the monotherapy dose-escalation part of the phase I ivuxolimab trial, which included N ≈ 57 patients. Patients were allowed to have had prior anti-PD-1, anti-PD-L1 or anti-CTLA-4 therapy, and roughly two fifths of the dose-escalation patients had been treated with checkpoint inhibitors. Intravenous ivuxolimab was administered to patients every 2 weeks at six dose levels: 0.01, 0.1, 0.3, 1.5, 3 and 10 mg/kg.

Overall study outcomes, separate from this receptor: After ivuxolimab, CD8+ T cells had more expanded clones than CD4+ T cells on average. In partial responders in the 0.1-3.0 mg/kg groups, normalized peripheral clonal expansion was found to be among the lowest, especially among CD8+ T cells. At doses from 0.1 to 3.0 mg/kg, clonal expansion was seen in both CD4+ and CD8+ blood T cells between baseline and week 6. The antigen specificity of the clonally expanded peripheral T cells was not determined. Low levels of normalized T-cell clonal expansion were also seen in some patients who did not respond.

V drops 1 base and J drops 1 base, leaving 10 bases in between. CDR1 and CDR2, per the germline V gene, are MNHEY and SVGAGI. The CDR3 numbers 15 residues from cysteine through phenylalanine. Only the CDR3 region is kept as DNA, spanning 45 bases read in frame from base 1. The trial excluded patients who had a history of autoimmune disease or who were on systemic immunosuppression. Peripheral blood for TCR sequencing was collected from all dose cohorts at baseline, on cycle 4 day 1, and on cycle 7 day 1. The samples were taken from a phase I, first-in-human, multicenter, open-label dose-escalation trial of ivuxolimab. Adults with locally advanced or metastatic melanoma, renal cell, hepatocellular, or head and neck squamous cell carcinoma were enrolled in the trial. Before TCR sequencing, CD4+ T cells and CD8+ T cells from peripheral blood were sorted into separate populations.

The sequencing used CD4+ or CD8+ T cells sorted from blood, collected in a trial of the OX40 agonist ivuxolimab. The receptor was isolated from an adult with an advanced solid tumor such as melanoma, head and neck, liver or kidney cancer. The chain was built from TRBV6-5 and TRBJ1-1, with the D gene call left open. The CDR3 protein is CASSYLGDQNTEAFF. The DNA sequence is TGTGCCAGCAGTTACTTGGGTGACCAGAACACTGAAGCTTTCTTT.